The 27 T cell receptor beta chains in this list originate from one sample, sequenced in a study of T cells expressing NK-cell markers. TCRdb re-called the 5' RACE reads; one entry per CDR3 protein, DNA not given. In all, the sample yields hundreds of thousands of distinct CDR3 sequences. The sample comprised blood T cells: a sorted CD56 or NKG2C T cell subset, CD4+ or CD8+ T cells, or bulk PBMC T cells (not recorded which). The origin of the receptors is a woman aged 18 to 75 in good health.

The CDR3 sequence is CASTQWGGGYTF. This chain joins TRBV12-3 or TRBV12-4 and TRBJ1-2; TCRdb's assignment of TRBD1 cannot be checked, as there is no DNA. The CDR3 contains 12 residues.

The chain links TRBV7-2 to TRBJ2-3; TCRdb gives TRBD2 as the D gene, but with no DNA this cannot be confirmed. The CDR3 spans 13 residues. The germline gives CDR1 SGHTA, CDR2 FQGNSA. CDR3 loop: CAKEPEATDTQYF. The full variable domain, its missing parts supplied by reference TRBV7-2 and TRBJ2-3, is GAGVSQSPSNKVTEKGKDVELRCDPISGHTALYWYRQSLGQGLEFLIYFQGNSAPDKSGLPSDRFSAERTGGSVSTLTIQRTQQEDSAVYLCAKEPEATDTQYFGPGTRLTVL.

V and J are TRBV20-1 and TRBJ2-1. Per germline, CDR1 DFQATT and CDR2 SNEGSKA (reference sequence). The CDR3 spans 14 residues. CDR3 sequence reads: CSASYESSYNEQFF.

The chain carries TRBV6-2 or TRBV6-3 and TRBJ2-3. From germline, CDR1 is MNHEY and CDR2 SVGEGT. CDR3 length: 14 amino acids. The CDR3 loop is CASSYSLDMDTQYF.

This chain joins TRBV7-2 and TRBJ2-7; TCRdb gives TRBD1 as the D gene, but with no DNA this cannot be confirmed. Germline assignment: CDR1 SGHTA and CDR2 FQGNSA. The CDR3 spans 13 residues. CDR3 region: CASSSGTGYEQYF.

The V gene is TRBV29-1, the J gene TRBJ1-5; the TRBD1 assignment by TCRdb is unverifiable without DNA. Germline CDR1 and CDR2: SQVTM and ANQGSEA. The CDR3 contains 13 residues. This CDR3 reads CSGSGGYNQPQHF.

The J gene is TRBJ2-3, the V gene TRBV5-1; TCRdb's D call, TRBD2, is unchecked because there is no DNA. The CDR3 contains 15 residues. Germline V gives CDR1 SGHRS, CDR2 YFSETQ. The CDR3 region is CASSLGGGRTDTQYF.

The chain has TRBV3-1 and TRBJ2-1; TCRdb lists TRBD2, though no DNA is available to test this call. CDR3 length: 17 residues. The germline CDR1 and CDR2 sequences are LGHDT and YNNKEL (reference sequence). The CDR3 loop reads CASSLQRAGGTHNEQFF.

This chain uses TRBV20-1 with TRBJ1-1; the D gene TCRdb calls, TRBD1, cannot be checked with no DNA. This CDR3 spans 14 amino acids. CDR1 and CDR2 (germline): DFQATT, SNEGSKA (reference sequence). The chain's CDR3 is CSARVDSFGTEAFF.

V is TRBV5-1 and J is TRBJ2-1. The CDR3 loop spans 15 amino acids. Germline values: CDR1 SGHRS, CDR2 YFSETQ. CDR3 residues: CASSPSGTPDNEQFF.

The gene calls are TRBV12-5 and TRBJ2-3. Looked up from germline, CDR1 is LGHNT and CDR2 is FRNRAP. CDR3 length: 13 amino acids. This chain's CDR3 is CASGDVSTDTQYF.

V is TRBV5-1 and J is TRBJ1-6; no DNA is available, so the TRBD1 call from TCRdb remains unchecked. Germline CDR1 and CDR2: SGHRS and YFSETQ. The CDR3 totals 16 residues. The CDR3 is CASSLARGLGGSPLHF.

This chain connects TRBV2 to TRBJ2-7. This CDR3 spans 14 amino acids. CDR1 SNHLY and CDR2 FYNNEI come from the germline V gene. CDR3 sequence: CASSELLDHYEQYF.

The chain carries TRBV12-3 or TRBV12-4 and TRBJ2-1; TCRdb's D gene call, TRBD2, goes unchecked for lack of DNA. CDR3 length: 14 amino acids. CDR3 residues: CASSLRDSGNEQFF.

The chain couples TRBV11-1 to TRBJ2-5. The CDR3 is 14 residues long. Germline V gives CDR1 SGHAT, CDR2 FQDESV (reference sequence). The CDR3 spells CASSLERHGETQYF.

The gene calls are TRBV7-8 and TRBJ2-5. CDR1 and CDR2 (germline): SGHVS, FQNEAQ. The CDR3 spans 17 residues. CDR3 residues: CASSLGTLRGQQETQYF.

The rearrangement uses TRBV20-1 and TRBJ1-6. Germline assignment: CDR1 DFQATT and CDR2 SNEGSKA (reference sequence). The CDR3 extends over 15 amino acids. The chain's CDR3 is CSPRSVGEESSPLHF.

This rearrangement joins TRBV19 to TRBJ2-2; TCRdb selects TRBD2, and the lack of DNA leaves this call unchecked. This CDR3 has 15 amino acids. Germline CDR1 LNHDA, CDR2 SQIVND (reference sequence). CDR3 sequence reads: CASIGLYSNTGELFF.

The chain carries TRBV12-3 or TRBV12-4 and TRBJ2-7; checking the TCRdb D call of TRBD1 is not possible without DNA. This CDR3 contains 14 residues. The chain's CDR3 is CASTYRDRGWEQYF.

V and J are TRBV24-1 and TRBJ2-2; lacking DNA, the TRBD1 call made by TCRdb goes unchecked. Germline V gene sequence: CDR1 KGHDR, CDR2 SFDVKD. CDR3 length: 17 residues. This CDR3 is CATSVQGVFGTTGELFF.

This rearrangement joins TRBV12-3 or TRBV12-4 to TRBJ2-7; the TRBD1 assignment by TCRdb is unverifiable without DNA. The CDR3 totals 13 residues. The CDR3 protein is CASSLAGGFGQYF.

The chain combines TRBV12-3 or TRBV12-4 with TRBJ2-7; TCRdb calls TRBD1, which cannot be checked without DNA. The CDR3 is 15 amino acids. The CDR3 reads CASSSSGILYYEQYF.

J is TRBJ2-2 and V is TRBV11-2; lacking DNA, the TRBD2 call made by TCRdb goes unchecked. CDR3 length equals 18 residues. Germline V gives CDR1 SGHAT, CDR2 FQNNGV. The CDR3: CASSLYSGGSFVAGELFF.

The chain employs TRBV20-1 and TRBJ2-1; TCRdb gives TRBD2 as the D gene, but with no DNA this cannot be confirmed. This CDR3 spans 17 amino acids. Germline V gene lookup returns CDR1 DFQATT and CDR2 SNEGSKA (reference sequence). CDR3: CSAVGTSVLYSGNEQFF.

This rearrangement joins TRBV27 to TRBJ2-7; TCRdb outputs TRBD2, but without DNA this stays unchecked. Germline V gene sequence: CDR1 MNHEY, CDR2 SMNVEV (reference sequence). The length of the CDR3 is 15 residues. The CDR3 loop reads CASRTGTSGSYEQYF.

The chain joins TRBV30 to TRBJ1-3. The CDR3 runs to 13 residues. Germline V CDR1 and CDR2: GTSNPN, SVGIG (reference sequence). CDR3 residues: CAWSWAAGNTIYF.

The gene calls are TRBV28 and TRBJ2-1; the D call from TCRdb, TRBD2, cannot be confirmed without DNA. The CDR3 sequence is 14 residues long. The germline CDR1 and CDR2 sequences are MDHEN and SYDVKM. The CDR3 loop reads CASSLGLAGGEQFF. The full variable domain, completed using reference TRBV28 and TRBJ2-1, is DVKVTQSSRYLVKRTGEKVFLECVQDMDHENMFWYRQDPGLGLRLIYFSYDVKMKEKGDIPEGYSVSREKKERFSLILESASTNQTSMYLCASSLGLAGGEQFFGPGTRLTVL.